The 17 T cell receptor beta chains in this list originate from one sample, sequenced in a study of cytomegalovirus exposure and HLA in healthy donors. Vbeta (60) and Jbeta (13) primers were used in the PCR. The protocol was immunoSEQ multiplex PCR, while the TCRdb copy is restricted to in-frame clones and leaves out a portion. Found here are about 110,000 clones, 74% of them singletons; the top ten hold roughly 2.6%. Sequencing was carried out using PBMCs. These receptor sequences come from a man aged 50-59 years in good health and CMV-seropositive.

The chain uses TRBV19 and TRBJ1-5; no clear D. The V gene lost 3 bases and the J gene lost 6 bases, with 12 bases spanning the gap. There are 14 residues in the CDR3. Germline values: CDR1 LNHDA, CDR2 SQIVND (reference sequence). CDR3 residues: CASSMGSRSQPQHF. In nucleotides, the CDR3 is TGTGCCAGTAGTATGGGTTCGAGGAGTCAGCCCCAGCATTTT.

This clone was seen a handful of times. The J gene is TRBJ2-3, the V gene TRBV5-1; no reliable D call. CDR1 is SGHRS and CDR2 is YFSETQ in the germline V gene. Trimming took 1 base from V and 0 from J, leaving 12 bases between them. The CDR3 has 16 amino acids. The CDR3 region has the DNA TGCGCCAGCAGCTTGACTGCCTCCTTAAGCACAGATACGCAGTATTTT. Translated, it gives CASSLTASLSTDTQYF.

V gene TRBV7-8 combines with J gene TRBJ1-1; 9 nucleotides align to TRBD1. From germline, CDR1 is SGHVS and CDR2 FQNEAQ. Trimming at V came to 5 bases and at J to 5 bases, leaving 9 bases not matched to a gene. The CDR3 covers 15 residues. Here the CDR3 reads CASSPPQGAWTEAFF. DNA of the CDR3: TGTGCCAGCAGCCCGCCACAGGGGGCGTGGACTGAAGCTTTCTTT.

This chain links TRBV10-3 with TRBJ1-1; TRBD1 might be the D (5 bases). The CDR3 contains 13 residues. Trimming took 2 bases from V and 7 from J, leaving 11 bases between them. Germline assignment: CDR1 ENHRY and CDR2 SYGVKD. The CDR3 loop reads CAISEGGGSEAFF. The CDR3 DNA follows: TGTGCCATCAGTGAGGGGGGGGGTAGTGAAGCTTTCTTT.

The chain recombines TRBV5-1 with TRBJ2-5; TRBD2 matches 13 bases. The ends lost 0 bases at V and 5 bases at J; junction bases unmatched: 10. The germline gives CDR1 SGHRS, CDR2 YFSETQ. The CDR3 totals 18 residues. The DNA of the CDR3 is TGCGCCAGCAGCTTGGTACTAGCGGGAGGGCCAAACAGGGAGACCCAGTACTTC. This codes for CASSLVLAGGPNRETQYF.

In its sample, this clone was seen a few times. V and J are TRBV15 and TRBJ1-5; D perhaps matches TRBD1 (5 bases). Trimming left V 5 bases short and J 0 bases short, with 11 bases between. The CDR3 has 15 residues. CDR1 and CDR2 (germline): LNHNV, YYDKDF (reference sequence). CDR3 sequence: CATSRGQYSNQPQHF. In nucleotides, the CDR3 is TGTGCCACCAGCCGAGGACAATATAGCAATCAGCCCCAGCATTTT.

The chain's CDR3 is CASSFPTVNYGYTF. In DNA, the CDR3 is TGTGCCAGCAGCTTCCCGACAGTTAACTATGGCTACACCTTC. The chain has TRBV5-5 and TRBJ1-2; the D gene is possibly TRBD1 (5 bases). The CDR3 sequence is 14 residues long. Between the trimmed V and J ends, which lost 2 bases and 1 base, there was a span of 9 bases. CDR1 is SGHKS and CDR2 is YYEKEE in the germline V gene (reference sequence).

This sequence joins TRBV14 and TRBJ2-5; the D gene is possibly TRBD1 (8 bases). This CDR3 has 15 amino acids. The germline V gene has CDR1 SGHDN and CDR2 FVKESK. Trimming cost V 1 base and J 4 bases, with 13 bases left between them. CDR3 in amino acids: CASSQAHRGGETQYF. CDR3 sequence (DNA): TGTGCCAGCAGCCAAGCACACAGGGGGGGAGAGACCCAGTACTTC.

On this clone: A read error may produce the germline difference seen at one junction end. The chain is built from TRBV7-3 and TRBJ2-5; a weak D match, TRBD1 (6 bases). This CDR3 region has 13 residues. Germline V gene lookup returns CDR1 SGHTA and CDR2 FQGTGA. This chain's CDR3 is CASSLTTGETQYF. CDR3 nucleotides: TGTGCCAGCAGCCTAACTACAGGGGAGACCCAGTACTTC.

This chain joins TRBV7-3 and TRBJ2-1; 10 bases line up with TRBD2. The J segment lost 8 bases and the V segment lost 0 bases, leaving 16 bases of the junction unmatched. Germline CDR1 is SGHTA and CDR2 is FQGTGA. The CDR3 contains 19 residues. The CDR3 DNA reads TGTGCCAGCAGCTTAACACCGGGTTCTAGCGGGAGAGGTAGAGATGAGCAGTTCTTC. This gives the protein CASSLTPGSSGRGRDEQFF.

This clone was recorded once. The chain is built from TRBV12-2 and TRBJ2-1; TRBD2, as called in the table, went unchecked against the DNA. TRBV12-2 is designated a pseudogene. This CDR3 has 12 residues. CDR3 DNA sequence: TGTGCAAGTCGCTCGACTACTAGCCTGAGGCTCTTC. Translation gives CASRSTTSLRLF.

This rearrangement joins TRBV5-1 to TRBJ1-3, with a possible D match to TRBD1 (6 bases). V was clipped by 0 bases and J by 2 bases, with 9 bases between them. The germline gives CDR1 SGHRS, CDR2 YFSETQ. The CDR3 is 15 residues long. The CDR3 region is CASSLGQDTGNTIYF. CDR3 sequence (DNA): TGCGCCAGCAGCTTGGGACAGGATACTGGAAACACCATATATTTT.

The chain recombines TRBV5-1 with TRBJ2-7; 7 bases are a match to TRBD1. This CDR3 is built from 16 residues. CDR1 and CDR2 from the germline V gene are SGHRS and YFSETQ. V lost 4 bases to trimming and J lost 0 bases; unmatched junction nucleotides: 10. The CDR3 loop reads CASSPGTETSSYEQYF. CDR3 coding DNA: TGCGCCAGCAGCCCCGGGACAGAAACAAGCTCCTACGAGCAGTACTTC.

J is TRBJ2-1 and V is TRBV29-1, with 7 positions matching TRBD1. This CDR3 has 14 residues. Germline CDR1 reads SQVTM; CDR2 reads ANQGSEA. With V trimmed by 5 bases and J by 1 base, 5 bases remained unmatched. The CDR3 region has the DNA TGCAGCGTTCGAGGGGGCCTATCCTACAATGAGCAGTTCTTC. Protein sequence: CSVRGGLSYNEQFF.

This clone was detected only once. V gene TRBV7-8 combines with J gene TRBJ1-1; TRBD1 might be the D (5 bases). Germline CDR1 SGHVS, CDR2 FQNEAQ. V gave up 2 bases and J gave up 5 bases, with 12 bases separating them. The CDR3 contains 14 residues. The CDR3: CASSLNTGGTEAFF. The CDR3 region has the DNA TGTGCCAGCAGCTTAAACACAGGCGGTACTGAAGCTTTCTTT.

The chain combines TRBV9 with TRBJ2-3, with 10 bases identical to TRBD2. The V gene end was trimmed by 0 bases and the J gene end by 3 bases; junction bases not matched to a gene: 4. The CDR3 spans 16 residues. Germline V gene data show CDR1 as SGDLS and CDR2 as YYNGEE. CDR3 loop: CASSVGSGGRTDTQYF. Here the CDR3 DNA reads TGTGCCAGCAGCGTAGGTAGCGGGGGGCGGACAGATACGCAGTATTTT.

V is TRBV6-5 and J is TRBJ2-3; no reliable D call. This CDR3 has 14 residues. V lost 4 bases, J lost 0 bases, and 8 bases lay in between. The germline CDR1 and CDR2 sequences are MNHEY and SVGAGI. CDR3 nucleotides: TGTGCCAGCAGTTCACCGACTAGCACAGATACGCAGTATTTT. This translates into CASSSPTSTDTQYF.